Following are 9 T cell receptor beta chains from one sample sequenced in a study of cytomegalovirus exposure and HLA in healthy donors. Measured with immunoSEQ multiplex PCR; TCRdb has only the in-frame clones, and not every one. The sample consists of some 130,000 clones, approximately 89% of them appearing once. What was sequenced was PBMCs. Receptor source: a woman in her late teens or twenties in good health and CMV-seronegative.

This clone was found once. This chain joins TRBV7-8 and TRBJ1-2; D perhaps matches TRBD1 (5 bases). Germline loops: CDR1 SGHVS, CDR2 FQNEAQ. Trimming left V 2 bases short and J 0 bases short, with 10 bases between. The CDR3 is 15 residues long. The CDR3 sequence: CASSLTSTANYGYTF. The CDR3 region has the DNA TGTGCCAGCAGCTTAACCTCGACAGCTAACTATGGCTACACCTTC. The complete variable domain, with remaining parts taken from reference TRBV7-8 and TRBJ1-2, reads GAGVSQSPRYKVAKRGQDVALRCDPISGHVSLFWYQQALGQGPEFLTYFQNEAQLDKSGLPSDRFFAERPEGSVSTLKIQRTQQEDSAVYLCASSLTSTANYGYTFGSGTRLTVV.

The CDR3 spells CASSRLESQGKSYEQYF. The DNA of the CDR3 is TGTGCCAGCAGCCGGCTAGAGAGCCAGGGCAAATCCTACGAGCAGTACTTC. The chain uses TRBV7-8 and TRBJ2-7, with TRBD1 as a possible D gene (5 bases). The length of the CDR3 is 17 residues. The V gene's germline CDR1 is SGHVS and CDR2 FQNEAQ. V shed 5 bases and J shed 1 base, with 21 bases lying between them.

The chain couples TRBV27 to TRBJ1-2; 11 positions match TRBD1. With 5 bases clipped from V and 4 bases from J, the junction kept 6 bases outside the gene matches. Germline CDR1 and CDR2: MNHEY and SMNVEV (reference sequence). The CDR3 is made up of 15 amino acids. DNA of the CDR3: TGTGCCAGCAGTACCGGTGGACAGGGGGCCTATGGCTACACCTTC. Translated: CASSTGGQGAYGYTF.

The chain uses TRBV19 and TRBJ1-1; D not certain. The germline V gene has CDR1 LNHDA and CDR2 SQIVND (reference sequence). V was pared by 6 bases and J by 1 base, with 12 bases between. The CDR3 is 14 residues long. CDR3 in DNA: TGTGCCAGTAGGCTCTGGGCGCGGAACACTGAAGCTTTCTTT. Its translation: CASRLWARNTEAFF.

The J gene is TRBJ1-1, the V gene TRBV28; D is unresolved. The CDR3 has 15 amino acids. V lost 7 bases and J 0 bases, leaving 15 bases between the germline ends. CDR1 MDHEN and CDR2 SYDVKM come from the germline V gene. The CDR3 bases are TGTGCCAGCACCCCGGTGGGCAGTCTGAACACTGAAGCTTTCTTT. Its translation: CASTPVGSLNTEAFF.

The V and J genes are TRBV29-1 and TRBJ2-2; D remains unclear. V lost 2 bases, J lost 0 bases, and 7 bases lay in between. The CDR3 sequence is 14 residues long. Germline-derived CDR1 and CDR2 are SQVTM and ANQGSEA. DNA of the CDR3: TGCAGCGTTGAAACCAGCGCGAACACCGGGGAGCTGTTTTTT. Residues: CSVETSANTGELFF.

The CDR3 reads CASSDDWDFQETQYF. In DNA form, the CDR3 reads TGTGCCAGCAGTGATGACTGGGACTTCCAAGAGACCCAGTACTTC. This rearrangement joins TRBV25-1 to TRBJ2-5, with a possible D match to TRBD2 (6 bases). The V end lost 3 bases, the J end lost 1 base, and 12 bases lay between the germline ends. CDR1 is MGHDK, CDR2 SYGVNS, per germline. The CDR3 runs 15 residues.

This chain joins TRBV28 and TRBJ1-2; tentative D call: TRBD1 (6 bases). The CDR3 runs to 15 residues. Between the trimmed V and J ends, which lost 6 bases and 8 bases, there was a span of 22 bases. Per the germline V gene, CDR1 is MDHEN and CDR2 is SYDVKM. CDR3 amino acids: CASRPRGPIALGYTF. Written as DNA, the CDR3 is TGTGCCAGCAGACCCAGGGGACCGATCGCCTTGGGCTACACCTTC.

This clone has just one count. CDR3: CASSIAVSYSGRASGTQYF. The CDR3 nucleotides are TGTGCCAGTAGTATAGCGGTCTCCTACAGTGGACGTGCATCGGGAACGCAGTATTTT. This sequence joins TRBV19 and TRBJ2-3; D might be TRBD2 (5 bases). Germline CDR1 is LNHDA and CDR2 is SQIVND (reference sequence). V was shortened by 1 base and J by 9 bases, with 29 bases between the two germline ends. The CDR3 totals 19 residues.